Shown below are 10 T cell receptor beta chains from a single sample sequenced in a study of blood T cell repertoires in COVID-19. Sequencing was performed with immunoSEQ multiplex PCR; in TCRdb, only in-frame clones are kept and a portion is missing. The repertoire consists of 180,000 or so clones, with 70% to 90% occurring once and the leading ten covering around 2.3%. The sample taken for sequencing was peripheral blood. Source of these receptors: a man in his forties with active or convalescent COVID-19.

The chain couples TRBV4-2 to TRBJ1-2; 8 bases align to TRBD1. The ends lost 1 base at V and 9 bases at J; junction bases unmatched: 4. CDR1 LGHNA and CDR2 YNFKEQ come from the germline V gene. The CDR3 sequence is 13 residues long. The CDR3 DNA sequence: TGTGCCAGCAGCCAAGTTGGGGACAGGAGCTACACCTTC. Protein sequence: CASSQVGDRSYTF.

The J gene is TRBJ1-1, the V gene TRBV3-1 (or the pseudogene TRBV3-2), with 8 bases fitting TRBD1. Germline loops: CDR1 LGHDT, CDR2 YNNKEL (reference sequence). This CDR3 is built from 15 residues. The ends lost 3 bases at V and 3 bases at J; junction bases unmatched: 6. CDR3 protein: CASSQLGQGDTEAFF. The DNA for the CDR3 is TGTGCCAGCAGCCAGCTAGGACAGGGTGACACTGAAGCTTTCTTT.

This clone came up a few times. V is TRBV27 and J is TRBJ1-2, with D hard to call. The V end lost 4 bases, the J end lost 6 bases, and 9 bases lay between the germline ends. Germline V lookup: CDR1 MNHEY, CDR2 SMNVEV (reference sequence). This CDR3 is built from 12 residues. CDR3 in amino acids: CASSSLRNGYTF. Here the CDR3 DNA reads TGTGCCAGCAGTTCCCTCAGGAATGGCTACACCTTC.

The chain employs TRBV11-1 and TRBJ1-1; a weak D match, TRBD1 (5 bases). The germline V gene has CDR1 SGHAT and CDR2 FQDESV (reference sequence). V was cut by 1 base and J by 7 bases, with 10 bases left in between. The CDR3 consists of 13 residues. The CDR3: CASSLDGAFEAFF. As DNA, the CDR3 is TGTGCCAGCAGCTTAGATGGGGCGTTTGAAGCTTTCTTT.

The chain has TRBV30 and TRBJ2-3; 7 bases are shared with TRBD1. This CDR3 contains 14 residues. V trimming: 4 bases; J trimming: 4 bases; junction bases outside the gene matches: 8. From germline, CDR1 is GTSNPN and CDR2 SVGIG (reference sequence). CDR3 bases: TGTGCCTGGAATTTTTGGACAGGACCAGATACGCAGTATTTT. Amino acids: CAWNFWTGPDTQYF.

This clone showed up just once. The rearrangement joins TRBV9 to TRBJ2-3, with 10 bases lining up with TRBD2. J gave up 4 bases and V 0 bases, and 5 bases lay outside the gene matches. Germline CDR1 reads SGDLS; CDR2 reads YYNGEE. This CDR3 region has 16 residues. The chain's CDR3 is CASSVVGAGGPDTQYF. DNA of the CDR3: TGTGCCAGCAGCGTAGTGGGAGCGGGGGGGCCAGATACGCAGTATTTT.

The V and J genes are TRBV13 and TRBJ2-1, with 11 bases identical to TRBD1. With 2 bases clipped from V and 3 bases from J, the junction kept 6 bases outside the gene matches. The CDR3 spans 17 residues. Germline V lookup: CDR1 PRHDT, CDR2 FYEKMQ (reference sequence). The CDR3 reads CASSLSVGTGGYNEQFF. The CDR3 DNA reads TGTGCCAGCAGCTTATCGGTAGGGACAGGGGGCTACAATGAGCAGTTCTTC.

This sequence joins TRBV29-1 and TRBJ2-3; tentatively, D is TRBD2 (5 bases). V lost 5 bases and J lost 0, with 9 bases in between. Looked up from germline, CDR1 is SQVTM and CDR2 is ANQGSEA. The CDR3 loop spans 13 amino acids. The CDR3 loop reads CSVRGLSTDTQYF. The CDR3 DNA is TGCAGCGTTCGGGGATTAAGCACAGATACGCAGTATTTT.

There are a few counts of this clone. CDR3 sequence (DNA): TGTGCCAGCAGCTTAGATGGTGCAGGGGGCTCCGGGGAGCTGTTTTTT. Protein product: CASSLDGAGGSGELFF. This chain uses TRBV11-2 with TRBJ2-2, with 8 bases matching TRBD1. V shed 0 bases and J 6 bases; nucleotides not matched to a gene: 6. The CDR3 covers 16 residues. Germline V gene sequence: CDR1 SGHAT, CDR2 FQNNGV.

The chain is built from TRBV3-1 (or the pseudogene TRBV3-2) and TRBJ1-2, with 10 bases identical to TRBD1. Per the germline V gene, CDR1 is LGHDT and CDR2 is YNNKEL (reference sequence). Trimming took 0 bases from V and 4 from J; bases not matched to a gene: 17. The CDR3 covers 20 residues. CDR3 bases: TGTGCCAGCAGCCAAGAAGGAGGCCGGGACAGGGGTCGGGTTATCTATGGCTACACCTTC. This encodes CASSQEGGRDRGRVIYGYTF.